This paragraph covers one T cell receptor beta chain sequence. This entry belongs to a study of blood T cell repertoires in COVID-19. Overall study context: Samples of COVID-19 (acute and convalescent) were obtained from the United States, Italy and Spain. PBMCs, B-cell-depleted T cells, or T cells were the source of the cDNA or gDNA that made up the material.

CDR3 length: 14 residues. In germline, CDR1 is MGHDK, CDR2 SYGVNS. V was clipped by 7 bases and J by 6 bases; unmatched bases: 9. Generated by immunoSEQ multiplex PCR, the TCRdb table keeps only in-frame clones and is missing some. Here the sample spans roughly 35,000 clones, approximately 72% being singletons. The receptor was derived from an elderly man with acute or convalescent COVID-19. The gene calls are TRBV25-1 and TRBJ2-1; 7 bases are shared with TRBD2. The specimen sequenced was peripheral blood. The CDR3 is CASTPPGLLNEQFF. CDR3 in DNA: TGTGCCAGCACCCCCCCGGGACTACTCAATGAGCAGTTCTTC.